The 4 T cell receptor beta chains below all came from one sample that was sequenced in a study of blood T cell repertoires in COVID-19. TCRdb keeps only in-frame clones here, not all; method: immunoSEQ multiplex PCR. The sample includes tens of thousands of clones, approximately 78% of them seen just once. The sample comprised peripheral blood. Receptors originate from a man in his sixties with acute or convalescent COVID-19.

This clone was observed once. The chain employs TRBV2 and TRBJ1-1; D gene uncertain. The CDR3 extends over 14 amino acids. Germline V gene data show CDR1 as SNHLY and CDR2 as FYNNEI. The ends were cut back, 2 bases at V and 1 base at J, with 8 bases in the middle. CDR3 region: CASSELAGNTEAFF. In DNA, the CDR3 is TGTGCCAGCAGTGAACTGGCAGGGAACACTGAAGCTTTCTTT.

V and J are TRBV7-8 and TRBJ1-2, with D unclear. The CDR3 spans 16 residues. The V end was cut by 5 bases, the J end by 2 bases, with 18 bases between. The germline gives CDR1 SGHVS, CDR2 FQNEAQ. The CDR3 region is CASSPNLVAENYGYTF. Here the CDR3 DNA reads TGTGCCAGCAGCCCTAATTTGGTGGCGGAGAACTATGGCTACACCTTC.

V and J are TRBV7-9 and TRBJ1-4; TRBD1 is a possible D gene (5 bases). CDR3 size: 15 residues. Trimming took off 4 bases at V and 3 bases at J, with 12 bases between the two ends. Germline loops: CDR1 SEHNR, CDR2 FQNEAQ (reference sequence). CDR3 protein: CASSWGEGSNEKLFF. Here the CDR3 DNA reads TGTGCCAGCAGCTGGGGGGAGGGGTCTAATGAAAAACTGTTTTTT.

This rearrangement joins TRBV7-2 to TRBJ1-1; D is perhaps TRBD1 (5 bases). Germline values: CDR1 SGHTA, CDR2 FQGNSA. Trimming took off 4 bases at V and 8 bases at J, with 14 bases between the two ends. The CDR3 has 13 residues. The CDR3: CASSSRGRGEAFF. As DNA, the CDR3 is TGTGCCAGCAGCTCCCGAGGGAGGGGCGAAGCTTTCTTT.